This T cell receptor (beta chain) originates from a study of cytomegalovirus exposure and HLA in healthy donors. General observations from the study: Most TCR sequences were uncommon, yet certain public TCRs appeared in many donors. According to a later analysis, most TCR beta chains associated with CMV appeared HLA-restricted.

As concerns this clone: The antigen is undetermined. Germline and junction disagree at one end, which may indicate a read error.

Amplification used 60 Vbeta primers and 13 Jbeta primers. Clones were read by immunoSEQ multiplex PCR, and TCRdb kept only the in-frame ones, dropping some. The table has about 170,000 clones, roughly 79% seen once. The CDR3 is made up of 19 amino acids. CDR1 is SEHNR, CDR2 FQNEAQ, per germline (reference sequence). Sequencing was carried out using PBMCs. This chain uses TRBV7-9 with TRBJ1-3; 11 nucleotides align to TRBD1. The receptor comes from a woman aged 18-35 years in good health and CMV-seropositive. The CDR3 sequence is CSSSLALGQGAGIGNTIYF. The CDR3 region has the DNA TGTTCCAGCAGCTTAGCGCTAGGACAGGGGGCCGGAATTGGAAACACCATATATTTT.